The 5 T cell receptor beta chains presented below share a single source sample, sequenced in a study of T cell responses to AZD1222 COVID-19 vaccine. TCRdb keeps only in-frame clones here, not all; method: immunoSEQ multiplex PCR. The data hold tens of thousands of clones, with roughly 90% observed a single time. The sequences come from peripheral blood, collected 28 days after the second AZD1222 dose. These TCRs come from an adult who received the AZD1222 COVID-19 vaccine.

The V and J genes are TRBV15 and TRBJ2-2; TRBD2 matches 7 bases. V dropped 3 bases and J dropped 2; count of bases not matched to a gene: 3. Germline loops: CDR1 LNHNV, CDR2 YYDKDF (reference sequence). CDR3 length equals 15 residues. CDR3 residues: CATSSSGSNTGELFF. The CDR3 nucleotides read TGTGCCACCAGCAGTAGCGGGTCCAACACCGGGGAGCTGTTTTTT.

The rearrangement uses TRBV5-1 and TRBJ2-7; D remains unclear. Germline lookup yields CDR1 SGHRS and CDR2 YFSETQ. The CDR3 loop spans 12 amino acids. V lost 0 bases, J lost 3 bases, and 4 bases lay in between. CDR3 in amino acids: CASSLADYEQYF. CDR3 nucleotide sequence: TGCGCCAGCAGCTTGGCAGACTACGAGCAGTACTTC. Supplemented by reference TRBV5-1 and TRBJ2-7, the full variable domain reads KAGVTQTPRYLIKTRGQQVTLSCSPISGHRSVSWYQQTPGQGLQFLFEYFSETQRNKGNFPGRFSGRQFSNSRSEMNVSTLELGDSALYLCASSLADYEQYFGPGTRLTVT.

This clone came up a few times. This sequence joins TRBV11-2 and TRBJ2-5; the match to TRBD1 covers 11 bases. V dropped 5 bases and J dropped 5; count of bases not matched to a gene: 7. CDR3 length equals 15 residues. The V gene's germline CDR1 is SGHAT and CDR2 FQNNGV. The CDR3 DNA reads TGTGCCAGCAGCGATGGACAGGGGGCGAGGGAGACCCAGTACTTC. It specifies CASSDGQGARETQYF.

The chain is built from TRBV5-4 and TRBJ2-5; 9 nucleotides align to TRBD2. The CDR3 spans 16 residues. The J segment lost 1 base and the V segment lost 1 base, leaving 5 bases of the junction unmatched. Germline loops: CDR1 SGHNT, CDR2 YYREEE (reference sequence). As DNA, the CDR3 is TGTGCCAGCAGCTTGAGGCGGGGGGGGGCCCAAGAGACCCAGTACTTC. Translation gives CASSLRRGGAQETQYF.

The chain couples TRBV6-5 to TRBJ1-2, with 7 bases lining up with TRBD1. Germline CDR1 reads MNHEY; CDR2 reads SVGAGI. This CDR3 has 13 amino acids. V was pared by 5 bases and J by 2 bases, with 2 bases of the junction left unmatched. The CDR3 DNA sequence: TGTGCCAGCAGTCAGACAGGGAACTATGGCTACACCTTC. Translating gives CASSQTGNYGYTF.